This TCR beta chain was captured by sequencing in a study of CD8 T cells in Susac syndrome. This CDR3 is 14 amino acids long. Trimming took 4 bases from V and 3 from J; bases not matched to a gene: 6. Reverse transcription of roughly 0.45 to 1 ug RNA was performed with random hexamers. TCRdb independently ran MiXCR on the immunoSEQ multiplex PCR reads; one entry per CDR3 protein. The sample has around 300,000 distinct CDR3 sequences, around 85% seen once. CD8+ and CD4+ T cells from blood underwent TCR beta sequencing. The rearrangement uses TRBV12-3 or TRBV12-4 and TRBJ2-7; the match to TRBD1 covers 7 bases. The sequencing sample was made of CD8+ T cells from PBMCs. This receptor was identified in a human donor with multiple sclerosis. CDR3 in DNA: TGTGCCAGCAGTTCCAGCGGACAGGTCTACGAGCAGTACTTC. Amino acid sequence: CASSSSGQVYEQYF.